This T cell receptor beta chain originates from a study of T cell repertoires in cytomegalovirus infection. Overall study results and limits: Clonotype analysis showed dominance of the ex vivo response by HLA-C-restricted CMV-specific TCR beta clonotypes.

The sample holds one count of this clonotype. Its cognate antigen is unknown. Trimming took 4 bases from V and 4 from J; bases not matched to a gene: 9. Germline V lookup: CDR1 SGHVS, CDR2 FNYEAQ. There are 15 residues in the CDR3. Each CDR3 protein gets one entry after TCRdb re-called the reads with MiXCR. The table has fewer than 300,000 distinct CDR3 sequences, 25% seen once. The clonotype was recovered from a human donor in good health (CMV status not recorded). Some clones in this sample may be carry-over from other donors' samples. Material for sequencing was PBMCs. The chain employs TRBV7-6 and TRBJ1-1, with 7 nucleotides matching TRBD1. The CDR3 nucleotides read TGTGCCAGCAGCTCCCAGGGGGTAAGCGGCACTGAAGCTTTCTTT. It codes for CASSSQGVSGTEAFF.